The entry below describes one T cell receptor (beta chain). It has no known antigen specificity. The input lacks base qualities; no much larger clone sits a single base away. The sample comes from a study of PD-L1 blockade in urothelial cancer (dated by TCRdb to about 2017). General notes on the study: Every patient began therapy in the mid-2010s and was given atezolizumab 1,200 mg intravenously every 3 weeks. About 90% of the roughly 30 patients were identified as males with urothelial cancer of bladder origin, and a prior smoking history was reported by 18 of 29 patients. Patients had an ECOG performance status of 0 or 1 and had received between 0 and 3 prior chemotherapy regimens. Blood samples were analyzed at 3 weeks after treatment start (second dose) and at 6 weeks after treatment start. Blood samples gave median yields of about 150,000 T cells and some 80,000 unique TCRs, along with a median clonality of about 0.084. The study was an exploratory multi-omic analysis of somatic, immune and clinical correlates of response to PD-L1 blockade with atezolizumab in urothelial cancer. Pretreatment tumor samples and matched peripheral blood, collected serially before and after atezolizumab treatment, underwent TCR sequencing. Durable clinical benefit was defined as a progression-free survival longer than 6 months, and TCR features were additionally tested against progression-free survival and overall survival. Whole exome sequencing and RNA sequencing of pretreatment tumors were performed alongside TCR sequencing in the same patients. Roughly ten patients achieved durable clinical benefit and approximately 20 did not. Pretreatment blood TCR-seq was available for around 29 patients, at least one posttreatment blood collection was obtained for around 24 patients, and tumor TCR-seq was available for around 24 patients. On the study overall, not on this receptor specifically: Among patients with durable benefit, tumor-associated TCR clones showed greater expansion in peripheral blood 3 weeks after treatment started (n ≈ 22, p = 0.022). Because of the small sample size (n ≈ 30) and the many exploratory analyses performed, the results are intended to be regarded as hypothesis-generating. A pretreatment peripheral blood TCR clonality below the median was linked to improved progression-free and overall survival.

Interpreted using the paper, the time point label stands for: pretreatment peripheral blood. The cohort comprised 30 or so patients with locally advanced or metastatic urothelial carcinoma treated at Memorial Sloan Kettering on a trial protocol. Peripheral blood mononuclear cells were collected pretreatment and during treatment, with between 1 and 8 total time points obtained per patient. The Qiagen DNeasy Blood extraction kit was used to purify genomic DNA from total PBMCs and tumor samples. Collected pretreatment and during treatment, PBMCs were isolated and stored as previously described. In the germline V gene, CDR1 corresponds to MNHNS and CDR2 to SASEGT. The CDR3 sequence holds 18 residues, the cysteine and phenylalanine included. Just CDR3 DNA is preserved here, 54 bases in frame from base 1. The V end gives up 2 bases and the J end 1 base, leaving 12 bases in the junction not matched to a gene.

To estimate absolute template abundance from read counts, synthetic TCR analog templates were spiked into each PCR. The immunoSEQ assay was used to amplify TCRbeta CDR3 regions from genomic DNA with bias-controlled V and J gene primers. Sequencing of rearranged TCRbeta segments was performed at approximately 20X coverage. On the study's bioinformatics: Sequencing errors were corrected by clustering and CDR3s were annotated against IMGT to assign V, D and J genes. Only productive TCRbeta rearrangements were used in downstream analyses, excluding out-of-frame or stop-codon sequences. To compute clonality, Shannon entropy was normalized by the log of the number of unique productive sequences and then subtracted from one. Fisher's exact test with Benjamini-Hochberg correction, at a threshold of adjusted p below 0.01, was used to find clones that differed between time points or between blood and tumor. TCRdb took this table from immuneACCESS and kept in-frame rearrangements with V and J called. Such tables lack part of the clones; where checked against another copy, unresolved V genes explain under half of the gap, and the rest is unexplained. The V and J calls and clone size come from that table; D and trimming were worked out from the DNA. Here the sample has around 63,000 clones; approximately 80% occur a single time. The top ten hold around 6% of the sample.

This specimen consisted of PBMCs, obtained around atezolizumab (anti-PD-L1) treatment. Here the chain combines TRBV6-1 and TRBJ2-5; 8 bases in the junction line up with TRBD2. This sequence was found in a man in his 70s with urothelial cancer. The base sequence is TGTGCCAGCAGTGAATTTAGGTTAGCGGGACAAATCCAAGAGACCCAGTACTTC. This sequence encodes CASSEFRLAGQIQETQYF.